This entry is about one TCR beta chain. Data came from immunoSEQ multiplex PCR; TCRdb stores just in-frame clones and leaves some out. The sample has roughly 280,000 clones, roughly 84% seen once. This entry belongs to a study of blood T cell repertoires in COVID-19. Study-wide background: Material from acute and convalescent COVID-19 was sourced from the United States, Italy and Spain. PBMCs, B-cell-depleted T cells, or T cells were the source of the cDNA or gDNA that made up the material.

Germline-derived CDR1 and CDR2 are LGHNA and YNFKEQ. V lost 1 base and J lost 7, with 10 bases in between. This CDR3 is built from 13 residues. The TCR sequence derives from a man between 60 and 75 years old with acute or convalescent COVID-19. Material for sequencing was peripheral blood. V gene TRBV4-2 combines with J gene TRBJ1-1; D might be TRBD1 (6 bases). The CDR3 DNA reads TGTGCCAGCAGCCAAGGAGGACAGTTTGAAGCTTTCTTT. It codes for CASSQGGQFEAFF.